One T cell receptor (beta chain) is described in this entry. These data come from a study of OX40 agonist ivuxolimab in advanced cancers. Clones were sequenced by immunoSEQ multiplex PCR, and TCRdb holds only the in-frame ones, with some missing. The sample yields around 66,000 clones, 85% to 90% seen once. V shed 4 bases and J shed 7 bases, with 13 bases lying between them. This CDR3 has 14 residues. CDR1 is PRHDT, CDR2 FYEKMQ, per germline (reference sequence). The TCR originated in an adult with an advanced solid tumor such as melanoma, head and neck, liver or kidney cancer. The chain carries TRBV13 and TRBJ2-2, with D possibly being TRBD2 (5 bases). Sequencing used CD4+ or CD8+ T cells sorted from blood, obtained in a trial of the OX40 agonist ivuxolimab. CDR3 protein: CASSYGSGYGELFF. As DNA, the CDR3 is TGTGCCAGCAGCTACGGTTCGGGATACGGGGAGCTGTTTTTT. Full variable domain (outside the CDR3, taken from reference TRBV13 and TRBJ2-2): AAGVIQSPRHLIKEKRETATLKCYPIPRHDTVYWYQQGPGQDPQFLISFYEKMQSDKGSIPDRFSAQQFSDYHSELNMSSLELGDSALYFCASSYGSGYGELFFGEGSRLTVL.